This T cell receptor (beta chain) was sequenced during a study of T cells in narcolepsy. Study-wide results and caveats: Comparing one patient's CSF and blood CD4+ clonotypes highlighted HCRT- and TRIB2-specific autoreactive clonotypes. Some memory CD4+ repertoires had no autoreactive clone sequences.

Assay: immunoSEQ multiplex PCR; the TCRdb copy retains only in-frame clones and omits some. The sample lists about 40,000 clones; about nine tenths were seen once. CDR3 length: 15 amino acids. Germline assignment: CDR1 GTSNPN and CDR2 SVGIG (reference sequence). The ends lost 4 bases at V and 0 bases at J; junction bases unmatched: 3. Note on this clone: The target antigen is unknown.

The source material was CD45RA- memory CD4+ T cells from PBMCs. The TCR sequence derives from a human donor with narcolepsy. V is TRBV30 and J is TRBJ2-2, with 9 positions matching TRBD1. The CDR3 sequence is CAWTRDRANTGELFF. DNA of the CDR3: TGTGCCTGGACAAGGGACAGGGCGAACACCGGGGAGCTGTTTTTT.